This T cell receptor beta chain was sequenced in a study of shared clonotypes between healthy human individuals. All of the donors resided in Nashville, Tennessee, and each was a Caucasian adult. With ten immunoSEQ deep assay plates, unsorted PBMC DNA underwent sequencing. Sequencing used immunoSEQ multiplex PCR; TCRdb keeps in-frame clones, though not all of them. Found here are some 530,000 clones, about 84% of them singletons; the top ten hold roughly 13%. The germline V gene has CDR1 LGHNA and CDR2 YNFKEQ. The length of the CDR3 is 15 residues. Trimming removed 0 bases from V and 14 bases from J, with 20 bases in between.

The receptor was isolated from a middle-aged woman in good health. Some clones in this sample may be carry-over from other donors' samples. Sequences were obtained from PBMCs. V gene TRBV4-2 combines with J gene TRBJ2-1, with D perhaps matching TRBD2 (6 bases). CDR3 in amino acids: CASSQDQASWRDEFF. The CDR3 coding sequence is TGTGCCAGCAGCCAAGATCAGGCAAGTTGGAGGGATGAGTTCTTC.